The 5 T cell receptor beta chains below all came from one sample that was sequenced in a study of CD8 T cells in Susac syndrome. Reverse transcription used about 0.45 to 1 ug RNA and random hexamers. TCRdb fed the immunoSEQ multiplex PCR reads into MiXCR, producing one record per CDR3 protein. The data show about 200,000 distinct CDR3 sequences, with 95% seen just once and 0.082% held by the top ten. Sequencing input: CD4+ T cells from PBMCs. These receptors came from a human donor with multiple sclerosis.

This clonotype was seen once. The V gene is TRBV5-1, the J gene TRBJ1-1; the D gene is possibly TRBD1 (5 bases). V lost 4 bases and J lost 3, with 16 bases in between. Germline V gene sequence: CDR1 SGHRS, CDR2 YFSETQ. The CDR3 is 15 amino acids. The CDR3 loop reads CASSPQWGVDTEAFF. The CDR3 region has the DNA TGCGCCAGCAGCCCACAATGGGGGGTAGACACTGAAGCTTTCTTT.

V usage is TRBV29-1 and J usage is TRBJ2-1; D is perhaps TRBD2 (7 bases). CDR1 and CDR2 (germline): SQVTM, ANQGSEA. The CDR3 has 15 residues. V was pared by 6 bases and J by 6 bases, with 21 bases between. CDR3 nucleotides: TGCAGCGTCCCAGGTACGGTCGGGGGGCCCAATGAGCAGTTCTTC. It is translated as CSVPGTVGGPNEQFF.

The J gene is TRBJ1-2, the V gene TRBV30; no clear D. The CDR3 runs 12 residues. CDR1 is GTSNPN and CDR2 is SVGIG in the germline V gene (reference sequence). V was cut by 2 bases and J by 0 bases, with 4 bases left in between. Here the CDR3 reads CAWSTPNYGYTF. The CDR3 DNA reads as TGTGCCTGGAGTACTCCTAACTATGGCTACACCTTC. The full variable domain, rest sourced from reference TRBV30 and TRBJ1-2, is SQTIHQWPATLVQPVGSPLSLECTVEGTSNPNLYWYRQAAGRGLQLLFYSVGIGQISSEVPQNLSASRPQDRQFILSSKKLLLSDSGFYLCAWSTPNYGYTFGSGTRLTVV.

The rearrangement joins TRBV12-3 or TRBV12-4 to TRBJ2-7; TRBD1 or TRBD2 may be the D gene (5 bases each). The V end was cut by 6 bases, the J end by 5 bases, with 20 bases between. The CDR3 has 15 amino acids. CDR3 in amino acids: CASSYRTGAGHEQYF. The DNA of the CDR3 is TGTGCCAGCAGCTACAGAACCGGGGCCGGCCACGAGCAGTACTTC.

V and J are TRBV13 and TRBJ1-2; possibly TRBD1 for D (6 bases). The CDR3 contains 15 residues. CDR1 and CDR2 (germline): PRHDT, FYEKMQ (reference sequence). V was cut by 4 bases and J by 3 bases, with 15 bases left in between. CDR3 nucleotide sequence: TGTGCCAGCAGCTCCCCCGGGAGGGGGGACTATGGCTACACCTTC. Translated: CASSSPGRGDYGYTF.